The 7 T cell receptor beta chains given below trace back to one sample, sequenced in a study of blood T cell repertoires in COVID-19. Some clones are missing from TCRdb's copy, which holds only in-frame ones; the method was immunoSEQ multiplex PCR. The sample has under 60,000 clones; around four fifths are singletons. Specimen: peripheral blood. These receptors were obtained from a young man with COVID-19, enrolled during active disease.

This clone was observed once. This chain connects TRBV7-8 to TRBJ2-3; TRBD1 matches 7 bases. This CDR3 has 13 residues. V was pared by 5 bases and J by 4 bases, with 3 bases of the junction left unmatched. CDR1 and CDR2 from the germline V gene are SGHVS and FQNEAQ. The CDR3 sequence is CASSRDSPDTQYF. CDR3 nucleotides: TGTGCCAGCAGCAGGGACAGCCCAGATACGCAGTATTTT.

V and J are TRBV10-1 and TRBJ2-3; 10 bases map to TRBD1. V lost 6 bases and J lost 4; bases outside the gene matches: 1. The CDR3 covers 13 residues. From germline, CDR1 is WNHNN and CDR2 SYGVQD (reference sequence). CDR3 in amino acids: CASSGQGADTQYF. The CDR3 nucleotides are TGCGCCAGCAGCGGACAGGGGGCAGATACGCAGTATTTT.

This chain joins TRBV28 and TRBJ2-7; 10 bases agree with TRBD2. This CDR3 is built from 16 residues. After removal of 8 bases from V and 4 bases from J, the junction contained 14 bases not matched to a gene. CDR1 is MDHEN and CDR2 is SYDVKM in the germline V gene. Here the CDR3 DNA reads TGTGCCAGCGTGGGGACCGCTAGCGGGAGTTTTTACGAGCAGTACTTC. Translated: CASVGTASGSFYEQYF.

This sequence joins TRBV5-4 and TRBJ2-3; TRBD1 matches 9 bases. This CDR3 spans 15 amino acids. Per germline, CDR1 SGHNT and CDR2 YYREEE (reference sequence). Trimming took 3 bases from V and 4 from J; bases not matched to a gene: 6. CDR3 nucleotides: TGTGCCAGCAGCTCAAAGGGGACAGGGTCAGATACGCAGTATTTT. Its translation: CASSSKGTGSDTQYF.

The chain links TRBV28 to TRBJ2-1; no reliable D call. The CDR3 sequence is 16 residues long. Trimming removed 4 bases from V and 8 bases from J, with 21 bases in between. Per germline, CDR1 MDHEN and CDR2 SYDVKM. CDR3 residues: CASSSLETSPLDEQFF. In DNA, the CDR3 is TGTGCCAGCAGTTCACTCGAGACTTCCCCGCTTGATGAGCAGTTCTTC.

The chain links TRBV7-3 to TRBJ2-4; 11 nucleotides match TRBD1. CDR1 SGHTA and CDR2 FQGTGA come from the germline V gene. V lost 5 bases to trimming and J lost 5 bases; unmatched junction nucleotides: 5. CDR3 length: 15 amino acids. CDR3: CASSRGQGAENIQYF. The DNA for the CDR3 is TGTGCCAGCAGCCGCGGACAGGGGGCTGAAAACATTCAGTACTTC.

The chain employs TRBV29-1 and TRBJ1-1, with D unresolved. CDR1 and CDR2 from the germline V gene are SQVTM and ANQGSEA. V lost 3 bases and J lost 4, with 18 bases in between. The CDR3 totals 15 residues. CDR3 region: CSVDSARLLSTEAFF. In nucleotides, the CDR3 is TGCAGCGTTGACTCTGCCAGACTTCTTTCCACTGAAGCTTTCTTT.